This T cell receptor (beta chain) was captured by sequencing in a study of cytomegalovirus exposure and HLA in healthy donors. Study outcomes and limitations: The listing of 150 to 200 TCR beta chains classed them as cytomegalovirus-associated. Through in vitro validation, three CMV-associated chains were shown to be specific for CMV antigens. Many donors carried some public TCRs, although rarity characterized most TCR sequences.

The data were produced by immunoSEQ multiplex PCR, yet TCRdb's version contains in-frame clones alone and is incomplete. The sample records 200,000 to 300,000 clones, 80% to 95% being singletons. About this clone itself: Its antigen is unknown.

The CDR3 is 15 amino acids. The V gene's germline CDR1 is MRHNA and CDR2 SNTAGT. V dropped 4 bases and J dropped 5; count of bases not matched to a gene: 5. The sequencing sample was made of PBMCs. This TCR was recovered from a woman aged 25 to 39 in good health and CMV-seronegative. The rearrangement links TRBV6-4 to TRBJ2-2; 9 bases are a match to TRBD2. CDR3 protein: CASSVSGSSTGELFF. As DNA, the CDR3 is TGTGCCAGCAGTGTTAGCGGGAGTAGTACCGGGGAGCTGTTTTTT.